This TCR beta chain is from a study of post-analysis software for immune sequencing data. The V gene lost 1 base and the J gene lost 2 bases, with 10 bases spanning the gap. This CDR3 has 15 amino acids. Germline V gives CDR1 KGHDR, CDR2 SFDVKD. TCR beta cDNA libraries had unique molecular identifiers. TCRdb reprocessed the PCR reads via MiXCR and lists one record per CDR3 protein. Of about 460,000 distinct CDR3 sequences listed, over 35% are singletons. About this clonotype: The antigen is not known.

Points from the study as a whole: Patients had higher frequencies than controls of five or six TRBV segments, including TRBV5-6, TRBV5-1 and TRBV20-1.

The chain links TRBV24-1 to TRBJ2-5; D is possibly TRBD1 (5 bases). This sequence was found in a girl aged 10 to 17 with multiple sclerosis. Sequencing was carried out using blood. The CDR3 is CATSDLDREQETQYF. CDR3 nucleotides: TGTGCCACCAGTGATTTAGACAGAGAACAAGAGACCCAGTACTTC.